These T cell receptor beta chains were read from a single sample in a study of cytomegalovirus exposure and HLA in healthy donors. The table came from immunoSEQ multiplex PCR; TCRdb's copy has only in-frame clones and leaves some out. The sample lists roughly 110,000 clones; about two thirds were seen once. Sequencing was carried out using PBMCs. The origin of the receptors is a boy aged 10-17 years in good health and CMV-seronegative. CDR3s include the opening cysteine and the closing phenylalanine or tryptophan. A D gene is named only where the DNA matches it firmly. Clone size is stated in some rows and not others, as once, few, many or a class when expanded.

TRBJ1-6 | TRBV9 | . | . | CASSGTDNSPLHF | TGTGCCAGCAGCGGGACAGATAATTCACCCCTCCACTTT
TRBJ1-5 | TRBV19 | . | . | CASSIDPTVGGANQPQHF | TGTGCCAGTAGTATAGATCCTACGGTGGGGGGGGCGAATCAGCCCCAGCATTTT
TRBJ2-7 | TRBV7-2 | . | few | CASSARMLSYEQYF | TGTGCCAGCAGTGCCAGGATGTTATCCTACGAGCAGTACTTC
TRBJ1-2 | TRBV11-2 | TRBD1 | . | CASSPRTGNYGYTF | TGTGCCAGCAGCCCAAGGACAGGAAACTATGGCTACACCTTC
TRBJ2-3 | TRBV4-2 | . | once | CASSPTPGRDWSDTQYF | TGTGCCAGCAGCCCCACGCCGGGGCGGGATTGGTCTGATACGCAGTATTTT
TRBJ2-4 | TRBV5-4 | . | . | CASSFGGNRNIQYF | TGTGCCAGCAGCTTCGGAGGGAATAGAAACATTCAGTACTTC
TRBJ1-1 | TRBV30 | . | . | CAWSFLSSDTEAFF | TGTGCCTGGAGCTTCCTCTCTTCGGACACTGAAGCTTTCTTT
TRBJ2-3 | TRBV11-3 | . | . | CASSLSSGRTDTQYF | TGTGCCAGCAGCTTGAGTAGCGGACGCACAGATACGCAGTATTTT
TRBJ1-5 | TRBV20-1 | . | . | CSASDILAQHF | TGCAGTGCTTCCGACATCCTGGCCCAGCATTTT
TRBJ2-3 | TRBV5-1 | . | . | CASSFLAGQGGDTQYF | TGCGCCAGCAGCTTTTTAGCGGGACAGGGTGGAGATACGCAGTATTTT
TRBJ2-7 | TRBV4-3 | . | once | CASSQDRDSYEQYF | TGCGCCAGCAGCCAAGATCGAGACAGCTACGAGCAGTACTTC
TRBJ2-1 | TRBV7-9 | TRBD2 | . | CASSREVSGRPHDNEQFF | TGTGCCAGCAGCCGCGAAGTTAGCGGGAGGCCGCATGACAATGAGCAGTTCTTC
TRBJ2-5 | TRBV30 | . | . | CAWSVGETQYF | TGTGCCTGGAGTGTCGGAGAGACCCAGTACTTC
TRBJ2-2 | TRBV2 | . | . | CASNNRNTGELFF | TGTGCCAGCAATAACAGAAACACCGGGGAGCTGTTTTTT
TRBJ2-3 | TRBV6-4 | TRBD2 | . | CASSGTSGGTDTQYF | TGTGCCAGCAGTGGGACTAGCGGGGGCACAGATACGCAGTATTTT
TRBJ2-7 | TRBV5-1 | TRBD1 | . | CASSWAPGQDPYEQYF | TGCGCCAGCAGCTGGGCACCGGGACAGGACCCCTACGAGCAGTACTTC
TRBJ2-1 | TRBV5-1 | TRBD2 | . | CASRLLAGGVYNEQFF | TGCGCCAGCAGGCTTCTAGCGGGAGGTGTTTACAATGAGCAGTTCTTC
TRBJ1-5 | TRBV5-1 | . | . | CASSLGEGNQPQHF | TGCGCCAGCAGCTTAGGAGAAGGCAATCAGCCCCAGCATTTT
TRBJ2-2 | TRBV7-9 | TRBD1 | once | CSIDRVYTGELFF | TGTTCCATTGACAGGGTCTACACCGGGGAGCTGTTTTTT
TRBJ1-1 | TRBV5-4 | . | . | CASSLAAGTEAFF | TGTGCCAGCAGCTTGGCGGCAGGCACTGAAGCTTTCTTT
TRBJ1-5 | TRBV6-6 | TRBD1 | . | CASSPRQGAINQPQHF | TGTGCCAGCAGCCCCCGACAGGGGGCGATCAATCAGCCCCAGCATTTT
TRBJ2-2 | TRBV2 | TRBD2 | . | CASNSGGARGELFF | TGTGCCAGCAACAGCGGGGGGGCACGCGGGGAGCTGTTTTTT
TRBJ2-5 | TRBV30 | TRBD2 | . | CAWQTSGGAQETQYF | TGTGCCTGGCAGACTAGCGGGGGGGCTCAAGAGACCCAGTACTTC
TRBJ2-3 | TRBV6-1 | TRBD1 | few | CASSRDSSWDTQYF | TGTGCCAGCAGTAGGGACAGTTCGTGGGATACGCAGTATTTT
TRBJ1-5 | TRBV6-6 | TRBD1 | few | CASSPGTGASQPQHF | TGTGCCAGCAGTCCCGGGACAGGGGCTTCTCAGCCCCAGCATTTT
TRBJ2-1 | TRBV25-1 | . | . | CASSEGLREYYNEQFF | TGTGCCAGCAGTGAAGGGTTGAGGGAGTACTACAATGAGCAGTTCTTC
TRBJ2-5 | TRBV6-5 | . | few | CASRKTGWETQYF | TGTGCCAGCAGGAAAACAGGGTGGGAGACCCAGTACTTC
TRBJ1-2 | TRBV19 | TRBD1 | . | CASSLDRGYGYTF | TGTGCCAGTAGTTTGGACAGGGGATATGGCTACACCTTC
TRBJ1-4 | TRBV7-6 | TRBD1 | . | CASSSTGARSREKLFF | TGTGCCAGCAGCTCGACAGGGGCAAGATCAAGGGAAAAACTGTTTTTT
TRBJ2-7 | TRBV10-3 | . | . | CAISAGDRAYEQYF | TGTGCCATCAGTGCGGGAGACAGGGCCTACGAGCAGTACTTC
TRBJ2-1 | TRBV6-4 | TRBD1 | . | CASSDSGTGYNEQFF | TGTGCCAGCAGTGACTCCGGGACAGGTTACAATGAGCAGTTCTTC
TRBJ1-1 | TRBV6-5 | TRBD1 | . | CASSFETGVTEAFF | TGTGCCAGCAGTTTTGAGACAGGGGTTACTGAAGCTTTCTTT
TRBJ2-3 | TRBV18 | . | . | CASSPWSGSTDTQYF | TGTGCCAGCTCACCTTGGAGCGGGAGCACAGATACGCAGTATTTT
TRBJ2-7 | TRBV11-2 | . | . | CASSSISEQYF | TGTGCCAGCAGCTCCATTTCCGAGCAGTACTTC
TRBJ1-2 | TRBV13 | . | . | CASRPTGGIDGYTF | TGTGCCAGCAGACCCACAGGCGGTATCGATGGCTACACCTTC
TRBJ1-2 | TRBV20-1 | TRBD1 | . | CSVTGYSGYTF | TGCAGTGTGACAGGGTATAGTGGCTACACCTTC
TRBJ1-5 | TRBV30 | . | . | CAWGDNQPQHF | TGTGCCTGGGGAGATAATCAGCCCCAGCATTTT
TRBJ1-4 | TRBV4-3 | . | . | CASSQDMAENNEKLFF | TGCGCCAGCAGCCAAGATATGGCGGAAAACAATGAAAAACTGTTTTTT
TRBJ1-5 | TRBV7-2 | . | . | CASSPQGNQPQHF | TGTGCCAGCAGCCCCCAGGGAAATCAGCCCCAGCATTTT
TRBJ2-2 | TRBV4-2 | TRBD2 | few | CASSQDGAGAGELFF | TGTGCCAGCAGCCAAGATGGGGCGGGAGCGGGGGAGCTGTTTTTT
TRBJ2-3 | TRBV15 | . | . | CATSRDMAGGTDTQYF | TGTGCCACCAGCAGAGATATGGCAGGGGGCACAGATACGCAGTATTTT
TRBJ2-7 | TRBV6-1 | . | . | CASRTVGQYF | TGTGCCAGCAGAACAGTTGGGCAGTACTTC
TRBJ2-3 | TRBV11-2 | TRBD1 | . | CASSRDRVADTQYF | TGTGCCAGCAGCCGGGACAGGGTGGCAGATACGCAGTATTTT
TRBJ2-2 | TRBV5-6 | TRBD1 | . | CASSWDRGTTGELFF | TGTGCCAGCAGCTGGGACAGGGGAACTACCGGGGAGCTGTTTTTT
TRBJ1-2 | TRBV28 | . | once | CASSLGTGYGYTF | TGTGCCAGCAGTTTAGGTACGGGCTATGGCTACACCTTC
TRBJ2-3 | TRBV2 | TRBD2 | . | CASSWISGGAADTQYF | TGTGCCAGCAGCTGGATTAGCGGGGGGGCGGCAGATACGCAGTATTTT
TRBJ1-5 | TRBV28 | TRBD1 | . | CASSEATGERNQPQHF | TGTGCCAGCTCCGAGGCGACAGGGGAGAGGAATCAGCCCCAGCATTTT
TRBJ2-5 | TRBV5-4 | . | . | CASSLRRDQETQYF | TGTGCCAGCAGCCTCAGACGGGACCAAGAGACCCAGTACTTC
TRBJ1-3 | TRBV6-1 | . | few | CASKGLPLSGNTIYF | TGTGCCAGCAAGGGACTCCCCCTCTCTGGAAACACCATATATTTT
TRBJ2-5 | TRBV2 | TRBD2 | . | CASSERTSGGQETQYF | TGTGCCAGCAGTGAAAGGACTAGCGGGGGCCAAGAGACCCAGTACTTC
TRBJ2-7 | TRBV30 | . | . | CAWSGSPYEQYF | TGTGCCTGGAGTGGCAGTCCCTACGAGCAGTACTTC
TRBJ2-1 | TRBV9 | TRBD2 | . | CASSDLSGASSYNEQFF | TGTGCCAGCAGCGATCTTAGCGGGGCGAGCTCCTACAATGAGCAGTTCTTC
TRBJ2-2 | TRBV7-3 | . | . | CASSAGLNTGELFF | TGTGCCAGCAGCGCAGGCCTTAACACCGGGGAGCTGTTTTTT
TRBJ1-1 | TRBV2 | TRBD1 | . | CASSPQGSFTEAFF | TGTGCCAGCAGCCCACAGGGGTCGTTCACTGAAGCTTTCTTT
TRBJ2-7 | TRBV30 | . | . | CAWSATYEQYF | TGTGCCTGGAGTGCAACTTACGAGCAGTACTTC